This record concerns one TCR beta chain sequence. The antigen remains undetermined. A 5'RACE template switching approach incorporating UMIs was used to make TCR beta cDNA. TCRdb derives one entry per CDR3 protein from the 5' RACE reads, leaving out DNA. The sample features approximately 550,000 distinct CDR3 sequences, with 3% to 4.5% in its top ten. This specimen comes from a study of T cells expressing NK-cell markers. Study-wide results and limits: The dominant NKG2C+ clonotypes represented roughly 1.0-7.5% of CD8+ T cells in more than five donors.

This CDR3 contains 13 residues. Per the germline V gene, CDR1 is SGHVS and CDR2 is FQNEAQ. The V gene is TRBV7-8, the J gene TRBJ2-3. This sequence originates from a man between 18 and 29 years old in good health. Sequencing was carried out using blood T cells: a sorted CD56 or NKG2C T cell subset, CD4+ or CD8+ T cells, or bulk PBMC T cells (not recorded which). The CDR3 region is CASSHGSTDTQYF.